This T cell receptor (beta chain) was profiled in a study of blood T cell repertoires in COVID-19. On the study more broadly: The United States, Italy and Spain were the sources of the acute and convalescent COVID-19 samples. PBMCs, B-cell-depleted T cells, or T cells provided the cDNA or gDNA that made up the material.

Seattle patients were enrolled while actively infected and followed longitudinally. Original handling: Using reference gene primer amplification, nucleated cell counts were estimated. The protocol was immunoSEQ multiplex PCR, while the TCRdb copy is restricted to in-frame clones and leaves out a portion. V and J calls and clone size are as listed in that table; D and trimming were resolved from the DNA. The repertoire includes about 330,000 clones, roughly 89% of them detected once, and approximately 9.9% sits in the top ten. CDR3 length: 16 residues. The V gene's germline CDR1 is MNHEY and CDR2 SVGEGT. V shed 4 bases and J shed 4 bases, with 19 bases lying between them.

The TCR comes from a man aged 30 to 45 with COVID-19, enrolled during active disease. The gene calls are TRBV6-2 or TRBV6-3 and TRBJ2-5; the D gene is possibly TRBD1 (6 bases). Sequencing was done on a sample of peripheral blood. CDR3 bases: TGTGCCAGCAGTTTAACCGGGACAAGGAGGCGAGAGACCCAGTACTTC. Its protein is CASSLTGTRRRETQYF.